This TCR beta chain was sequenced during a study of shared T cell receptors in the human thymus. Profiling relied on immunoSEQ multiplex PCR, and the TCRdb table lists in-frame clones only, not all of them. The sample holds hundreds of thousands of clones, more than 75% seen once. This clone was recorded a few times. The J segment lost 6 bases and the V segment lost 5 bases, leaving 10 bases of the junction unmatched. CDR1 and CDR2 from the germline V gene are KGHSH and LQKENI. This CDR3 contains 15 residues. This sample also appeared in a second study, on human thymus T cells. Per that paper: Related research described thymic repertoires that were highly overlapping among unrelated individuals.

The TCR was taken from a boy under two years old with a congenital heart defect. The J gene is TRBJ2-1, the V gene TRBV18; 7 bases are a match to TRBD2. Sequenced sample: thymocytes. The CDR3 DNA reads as TGTGCCAGCTCAAAACCCCGTACTAGCGTCAATGAGCAGTTCTTC. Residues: CASSKPRTSVNEQFF.